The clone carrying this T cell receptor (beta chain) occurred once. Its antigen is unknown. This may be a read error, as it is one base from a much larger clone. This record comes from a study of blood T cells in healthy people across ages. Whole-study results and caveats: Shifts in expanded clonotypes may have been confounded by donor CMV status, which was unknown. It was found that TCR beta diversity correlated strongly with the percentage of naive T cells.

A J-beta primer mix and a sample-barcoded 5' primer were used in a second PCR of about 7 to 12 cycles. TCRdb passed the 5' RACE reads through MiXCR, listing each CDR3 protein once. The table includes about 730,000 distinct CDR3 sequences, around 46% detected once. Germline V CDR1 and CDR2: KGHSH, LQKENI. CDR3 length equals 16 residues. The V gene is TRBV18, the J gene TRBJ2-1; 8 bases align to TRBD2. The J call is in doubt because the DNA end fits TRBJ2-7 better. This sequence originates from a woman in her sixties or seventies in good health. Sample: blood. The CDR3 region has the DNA TGTGCCAGCTCACTGAGCGGGGGTAGCCCCTACAATGAGCAGTACTTC. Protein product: CASSLSGGSPYNEQYF.